This T cell receptor beta chain comes out of a study of shared clonotypes between healthy human individuals. Findings and caveats of the study: Memory subsets generally showed lower estimated richness than naive subsets. Rarefaction showed sorted-subset sequencing was incomplete despite large depth. Some clonotypes were shared by all four sorted-subset donors, while others were not shared. The non-shared ones had lower generation probabilities than the shared ones. Naive CD4 clonotypes were shared across several donors at about 5.2%.

Germline CDR1 and CDR2: MNHNY and SVGAGI (reference sequence). V shed 5 bases and J shed 7 bases, with 17 bases lying between them. The CDR3 covers 14 residues. Libraries were prepared by immunoSEQ multiplex PCR; TCRdb keeps only in-frame clonotypes and omits some of them. The table lists roughly 640,000 clones, 97% of them singletons. On this clone itself: What it recognizes is unknown.

This chain links TRBV6-6 with TRBJ1-2; no firm D call. The sample taken for sequencing was naive CD4+ T cells sorted from blood. Subset of the sample: CD45RA+ positively selected. The TCR comes from a woman in her thirties in good health. The CDR3 DNA reads TGTGCCAGCAGTGTCCGGGAGCCCACTGGTGGCTACACCTTC. It translates to CASSVREPTGGYTF.